Sequencing of this T cell receptor beta chain was carried out in a study of OX40 agonist ivuxolimab in advanced cancers. Study-level background: At 0.01 to 10 mg/kg, ivuxolimab was administered intravenously to patients every 2 weeks.

The protocol was immunoSEQ multiplex PCR, while the TCRdb copy is restricted to in-frame clones and leaves out a portion. The table lists tens of thousands of clones, roughly nine tenths of them singletons. This CDR3 is 16 amino acids long. Germline V gene lookup returns CDR1 LNHDA and CDR2 SQIVND (reference sequence). The V and J ends lost 5 bases and 4 bases, in that order; junction bases with no gene match: 12. Comment on this clone: Its antigen is not identified.

General observations from the study: Expanded peripheral T cells had an undetermined antigen specificity.

Sequenced here: CD4+ or CD8+ T cells sorted from blood, sampled in a trial of the OX40 agonist ivuxolimab. This chain links TRBV19 with TRBJ2-7; 9 bases line up with TRBD1. This TCR was sampled from an adult with an advanced solid tumor such as melanoma, head and neck, liver or kidney cancer. The CDR3 DNA sequence: TGTGCCAGTAGTCCCCTACAGGGGGCGAATTCTTACGAGCAGTACTTC. Translation: CASSPLQGANSYEQYF. The whole variable domain, filled in from reference TRBV19 and TRBJ2-7, reads DGGITQSPKYLFRKEGQNVTLSCEQNLNHDAMYWYRQDPGQGLRLIYYSQIVNDFQKGDIAEGYSVSREKKESFPLTVTSAQKNPTAFYLCASSPLQGANSYEQYFGPGTRLTVT.